This TCR beta chain was sequenced for a study of blood T cell repertoires in COVID-19. On the study more broadly: The United States, Italy and Spain were the sources of the acute and convalescent COVID-19 samples. Sources were T cells, B-cell-depleted T cells, or PBMCs; the material itself was cDNA or gDNA.

The CDR3 runs to 17 residues. V trimming: 4 bases; J trimming: 0 bases; junction bases outside the gene matches: 7. CDR1 and CDR2 from the germline V gene are LNHDA and SQIVND (reference sequence). As processed by the authors: Amplification from reference gene primers served as the basis for estimated nucleated cell counts. TCRdb's table, derived via immunoSEQ multiplex PCR, lists solely in-frame clones and lacks some. D and trimming were read from the DNA, whereas the V and J calls and clone size are those reported in that table. Counted here are roughly 250,000 clones, around 85% occurring once; the ten biggest clones make up 4%. This clone was seen many times.

This rearrangement joins TRBV19 to TRBJ2-2; TRBD1 matches 8 bases. The source of this sequence is a woman in her forties with active or convalescent COVID-19. Sequenced: peripheral blood. The chain's CDR3 is CASSSPLGQANTGELFF. The CDR3 DNA reads as TGTGCCAGTAGTAGCCCCCTGGGACAGGCGAACACCGGGGAGCTGTTTTTT.